The 29 T cell receptor beta chains below all came from one sample that was sequenced in a study of blood T cell repertoires in COVID-19. Assay used: immunoSEQ multiplex PCR; TCRdb lists only in-frame clones, some missing. This sample yields around 190,000 clones, of which 75% to 80% are seen a single time; around 8.1% belongs to the top ten. The sample comprised peripheral blood. The source is a woman aged 50 to 60 with active or convalescent COVID-19.

The chain joins TRBV14 to TRBJ2-3; 13 bases match TRBD2. The V segment lost 0 bases and the J segment 2 bases; nucleotides outside the gene matches: 5. Looked up from germline, CDR1 is SGHDN and CDR2 is FVKESK. The CDR3 length is 18 residues. CDR3 region: CASSQDLGLAGATDTQYF. The CDR3 DNA is TGTGCCAGCAGCCAAGACCTTGGACTAGCGGGAGCCACAGATACGCAGTATTTT.

The rearrangement joins TRBV19 to TRBJ1-5; D gene ambiguous. Trimming removed 6 bases from V and 1 base from J, with 19 bases in between. CDR1 is LNHDA and CDR2 is SQIVND in the germline V gene (reference sequence). This CDR3 has 17 amino acids. The CDR3: CASRDDTRGRSNQPQHF. CDR3 bases: TGTGCCAGTAGGGACGACACCCGAGGGCGAAGCAATCAGCCCCAGCATTTT.

The CDR3 DNA sequence: TGCAGTGCGAGTACAGGGTTCTCACCCCTCCACTTT. It yields the protein CSASTGFSPLHF. V gene TRBV20-1 combines with J gene TRBJ1-6, with a weak D call TRBD1 (6 bases). V dropped 6 bases and J dropped 10 bases, with 13 bases sitting between them. The CDR3 sequence is 12 residues long. Germline V CDR1 and CDR2: DFQATT, SNEGSKA (reference sequence).

This clone was found once. V and J are TRBV7-2 and TRBJ2-5; TRBD2 matches 9 bases. V shed 2 bases and J 4 bases; nucleotides not matched to a gene: 11. CDR3 length: 17 amino acids. Looked up from germline, CDR1 is SGHTA and CDR2 is FQGNSA. The CDR3 sequence is CASSLQARGGAGETQYF. The CDR3 DNA is TGTGCCAGCAGCTTACAAGCGCGCGGGGGGGCTGGAGAGACCCAGTACTTC.

V is TRBV24-1 and J is TRBJ2-2; the match to TRBD2 covers 7 bases. CDR1 KGHDR and CDR2 SFDVKD come from the germline V gene. The CDR3 is made up of 16 amino acids. The J segment lost 5 bases and the V segment lost 4 bases, leaving 9 bases of the junction unmatched. In DNA form, the CDR3 reads TGTGCCACCAGTGACCCGACCGCCGGGGGGACCGGGGAGCTGTTTTTT. Its protein is CATSDPTAGGTGELFF.

This chain joins TRBV7-6 and TRBJ2-5, with 10 bases matching TRBD2. This CDR3 comprises 15 residues. The germline V gene has CDR1 SGHVS and CDR2 FNYEAQ. V trimming: 5 bases; J trimming: 4 bases; junction bases outside the gene matches: 7. CDR3 in amino acids: CASSKAGTSVETQYF. The CDR3, as DNA: TGTGCCAGCAGCAAGGCCGGGACTAGCGTAGAGACCCAGTACTTC. The whole variable domain, remainder taken from reference TRBV7-6 and TRBJ2-5, is GAGVSQSPRYKVTKRGQDVALRCDPISGHVSLYWYRQALGQGPEFLTYFNYEAQQDKSGLPNDRFSAERPEGSISTLTIQRTEQRDSAMYRCASSKAGTSVETQYFGPGTRLLVL.

The rearrangement links TRBV7-2 to TRBJ2-2; D is ambiguous. Germline CDR1 is SGHTA and CDR2 is FQGNSA. The V and J ends lost 5 bases and 1 base respectively, with 14 bases between them. CDR3 length equals 16 residues. For the CDR3, the DNA is TGTGCCAGCAGCCACACACCCCAGCGGAACACCGGGGAGCTGTTTTTT. This gives the protein CASSHTPQRNTGELFF.

The chain recombines TRBV28 with TRBJ1-1; D gene unclear. V dropped 3 bases and J dropped 3 bases, with 8 bases sitting between them. The CDR3 runs 13 residues. The germline gives CDR1 MDHEN, CDR2 SYDVKM. The CDR3 loop is CASSFGAYTEAFF. The CDR3 nucleotides are TGTGCCAGCAGTTTCGGAGCCTACACTGAAGCTTTCTTT.

In regard to this clone: This same CDR3 is encoded by further DNA sequences in the sample. The genes are TRBV5-1 and TRBJ1-6, with 9 bases matching TRBD1. J was trimmed by 7 bases and V by 0 bases; bases with no gene match: 2. This CDR3 contains 15 residues. Germline CDR1 and CDR2: SGHRS and YFSETQ. The CDR3 DNA reads TGCGCCAGCAGCTTGGAGGGACAGGGAAATTCACCCCTCCACTTT. This sequence encodes CASSLEGQGNSPLHF. The full variable domain, its missing parts supplied by reference TRBV5-1 and TRBJ1-6, is KAGVTQTPRYLIKTRGQQVTLSCSPISGHRSVSWYQQTPGQGLQFLFEYFSETQRNKGNFPGRFSGRQFSNSRSEMNVSTLELGDSALYLCASSLEGQGNSPLHFGNGTRLTVT.

The chain is built from TRBV7-8 and TRBJ2-5, with D possibly matching TRBD2 (5 bases). Germline lookup yields CDR1 SGHVS and CDR2 FQNEAQ. The CDR3 sequence is 14 residues long. Deletions cut 5 bases from V and 2 bases from J, with 12 bases between. This CDR3 is CASSSDRRQETQYF. Here the CDR3 DNA reads TGTGCCAGCAGCAGCGACCGGAGGCAAGAGACCCAGTACTTC.

This clone turned up a few times. The rearrangement links TRBV6-5 to TRBJ1-1; D is perhaps TRBD1 (6 bases). V shed 10 bases and J shed 2 bases, with 17 bases lying between them. This CDR3 region has 14 residues. CDR1 MNHEY and CDR2 SVGAGI come from the germline V gene. The CDR3 spells CAIRGLSQNTEAFF. DNA of the CDR3: TGTGCCATCAGGGGACTCTCCCAAAACACTGAAGCTTTCTTT.

The chain uses TRBV27 and TRBJ2-3; 14 bases agree with TRBD2. The germline gives CDR1 MNHEY, CDR2 SMNVEV (reference sequence). The length of the CDR3 is 17 residues. The trim removed 7 bases at V and 1 base at J, leaving 7 bases unmatched. As DNA, the CDR3 is TGTGCCAGCACCTGGGGGACTAGCGGGAGCGGCACAGATACGCAGTATTTT. Translation: CASTWGTSGSGTDTQYF.

The genes are TRBV7-2 and TRBJ1-5; 10 bases are a match to TRBD1. The V gene end was trimmed by 3 bases and the J gene end by 7 bases; junction bases not matched to a gene: 3. CDR3 length: 14 amino acids. The germline CDR1 and CDR2 sequences are SGHTA and FQGNSA. The CDR3 is CASSFRDRGQPQHF. Here the CDR3 DNA reads TGTGCCAGCAGCTTCCGGGACAGGGGACAGCCCCAGCATTTT.

This chain joins TRBV16 and TRBJ2-2; the D gene is possibly TRBD1 (6 bases). Trimming took 3 bases from V and 4 from J, leaving 12 bases between them. In germline, CDR1 is KGHSY, CDR2 FQNENV. This CDR3 contains 15 residues. CDR3 sequence: CASSQQSGVTGELFF. CDR3 sequence (DNA): TGTGCCAGCAGCCAGCAGTCAGGGGTCACCGGGGAGCTGTTTTTT.

This clone was seen once. The chain employs TRBV27 and TRBJ1-5; D remains unclear. Germline CDR1 and CDR2: MNHEY and SMNVEV (reference sequence). Trimming took off 0 bases at V and 3 bases at J, with 3 bases between the two ends. The CDR3 sequence is 13 residues long. In DNA, the CDR3 is TGTGCCAGCAGTTTATCCTACAATCAGCCCCAGCATTTT. This translates into CASSLSYNQPQHF.

This clone was detected a few times. This chain's CDR3 is CASSYSPGSPYGYTF. CDR3 bases: TGTGCCAGCAGTTACTCGCCAGGGTCCCCATATGGCTACACCTTC. This chain connects TRBV6-6 to TRBJ1-2, with a possible D match to TRBD1 (5 bases). Trimming left V 0 bases short and J 5 bases short, with 13 bases between. Germline CDR1 MNHNY, CDR2 SVGAGI (reference sequence). The CDR3 has 15 residues.

The chain links TRBV7-2 to TRBJ1-4; the D gene is possibly TRBD1 (5 bases). Trimming stripped 5 bases from V and 2 bases from J, with 12 bases between. The length of the CDR3 is 15 residues. CDR1 SGHTA and CDR2 FQGNSA come from the germline V gene. The CDR3 nucleotides read TGTGCCAGCAGCCCGCAGGGTTACACTAATGAAAAACTGTTTTTT. Amino acid sequence: CASSPQGYTNEKLFF.

This clone has only a few counts. V usage is TRBV27 and J usage is TRBJ2-1; TRBD2 matches at 14 bases. The CDR3 spans 17 residues. Germline CDR1 reads MNHEY; CDR2 reads SMNVEV (reference sequence). J was trimmed by 6 bases and V by 3 bases; bases with no gene match: 7. The CDR3 spells CASSFITTSGRANEQFF. The CDR3, as DNA: TGTGCCAGCAGTTTTATAACGACTAGCGGGAGGGCCAATGAGCAGTTCTTC.

This clone was detected once. This chain connects TRBV3-1 (or the pseudogene TRBV3-2) to TRBJ2-5; the D gene is possibly TRBD1 (5 bases). This CDR3 contains 15 residues. V lost 1 base to trimming and J lost 7 bases, with 16 bases between them. Germline assignment: CDR1 LGHDT and CDR2 YNNKEL (reference sequence). CDR3 region: CASSQAQGGWGTQYF. CDR3 DNA sequence: TGTGCCAGCAGCCAAGCTCAGGGTGGTTGGGGGACCCAGTACTTC.

This chain connects TRBV7-8 to TRBJ2-5; the D gene is possibly TRBD1 (5 bases). Germline CDR1 and CDR2: SGHVS and FQNEAQ. The CDR3 is made up of 14 amino acids. Trimming removed 1 base at V and 1 base at J, with 7 bases between. CDR3 protein: CASSLDRSQETQYF. DNA for the CDR3: TGTGCCAGCAGCTTAGACAGGTCCCAAGAGACCCAGTACTTC.

The chain carries TRBV5-1 and TRBJ1-1, with D hard to call. The CDR3 has 14 residues. Germline CDR1 is SGHRS and CDR2 is YFSETQ. Trimming cost V 2 bases and J 2 bases, with 10 bases left between them. The CDR3 reads CASSFDGLNTEAFF. The CDR3, as DNA: TGCGCCAGCAGCTTTGACGGACTCAACACTGAAGCTTTCTTT.

The chain carries TRBV6-6 and TRBJ2-1; the D gene is possibly TRBD2 (7 bases). The CDR3 consists of 13 residues. Germline loops: CDR1 MNHNY, CDR2 SVGAGI (reference sequence). CDR3 DNA: TGTGCTACGGGGACACTTGCGGGGGATGAGCAGTTCTTC. Its protein product is CATGTLAGDEQFF.

This clone was recorded many times. The rearrangement links TRBV19 to TRBJ2-5; the match to TRBD1 covers 8 bases. CDR1 is LNHDA and CDR2 is SQIVND in the germline V gene (reference sequence). J was trimmed by 5 bases and V by 1 base; bases with no gene match: 6. The CDR3 is 15 amino acids. The CDR3 sequence: CASSIGGTGTETQYF. The DNA for the CDR3 is TGTGCCAGTAGTATAGGGGGGACAGGAACTGAGACCCAGTACTTC.

This chain connects TRBV30 to TRBJ2-7; the D is unclear. CDR1 and CDR2 (germline): GTSNPN, SVGIG (reference sequence). The CDR3 is 13 residues long. V lost 2 bases and J 3 bases, leaving 11 bases between the germline ends. CDR3 region: CAWSHGSNYEQYF. The DNA of the CDR3 is TGTGCCTGGAGTCACGGTTCCAACTACGAGCAGTACTTC. The whole variable domain, remainder taken from reference TRBV30 and TRBJ2-7, is SQTIHQWPATLVQPVGSPLSLECTVEGTSNPNLYWYRQAAGRGLQLLFYSVGIGQISSEVPQNLSASRPQDRQFILSSKKLLLSDSGFYLCAWSHGSNYEQYFGPGTRLTVT.

The chain is built from TRBV7-9 and TRBJ1-2; 9 nucleotides line up with TRBD1. Germline CDR1 SEHNR, CDR2 FQNEAQ (reference sequence). The CDR3 is 13 amino acids. Trimming took 4 bases from V and 8 from J; bases not matched to a gene: 5. The CDR3 loop reads CASSWDRANGYTF. CDR3 coding DNA: TGTGCCAGCAGCTGGGACAGGGCGAACGGCTACACCTTC.

The chain uses TRBV14 and TRBJ2-1, with a tentative D call TRBD2 (6 bases). The CDR3 is 15 amino acids. Germline CDR1 reads SGHDN; CDR2 reads FVKESK. Deletions cut 4 bases from V and 3 bases from J, with 13 bases between. The CDR3 protein is CASSPGLAGYNEQFF. The CDR3 coding sequence is TGTGCCAGCAGCCCGGGACTCGCCGGCTACAATGAGCAGTTCTTC. Filled out from reference TRBV14 and TRBJ2-1, the complete variable domain reads EAGVTQFPSHSVIEKGQTVTLRCDPISGHDNLYWYRRVMGKEIKFLLHFVKESKQDESGMPNNRFLAERTGGTYSTLKVQPAELEDSGVYFCASSPGLAGYNEQFFGPGTRLTVL.

V and J are TRBV27 and TRBJ2-1, with TRBD2 as a possible D gene (5 bases). The germline V gene encodes CDR1 MNHEY and CDR2 SMNVEV (reference sequence). Trimming removed 6 bases from V and 7 bases from J, with 7 bases in between. The CDR3 has 11 residues. CDR3 sequence (DNA): TGTGCCAGCAGAAGAGGGAATGAGCAGTTCTTC. Residues: CASRRGNEQFF.

This clone was observed a few times. The V and J genes are TRBV5-1 and TRBJ2-1; 8 bases match TRBD2. V was pared by 2 bases and J by 0 bases, with 1 base of the junction left unmatched. Germline values: CDR1 SGHRS, CDR2 YFSETQ. This CDR3 comprises 15 residues. This CDR3 reads CASSFSGISYNEQFF. The CDR3 DNA sequence: TGCGCCAGCAGCTTTAGCGGGATCTCCTACAATGAGCAGTTCTTC.

V is TRBV18 and J is TRBJ1-2; 9 bases line up with TRBD1. This CDR3 has 13 amino acids. Per the germline V gene, CDR1 is KGHSH and CDR2 is LQKENI. The V gene end was trimmed by 3 bases and the J gene end by 8 bases; junction bases not matched to a gene: 4. The CDR3 region has the DNA TGTGCCAGCTCACCCGGGACAGGGTACGGCTACACCTTC. Translated: CASSPGTGYGYTF.